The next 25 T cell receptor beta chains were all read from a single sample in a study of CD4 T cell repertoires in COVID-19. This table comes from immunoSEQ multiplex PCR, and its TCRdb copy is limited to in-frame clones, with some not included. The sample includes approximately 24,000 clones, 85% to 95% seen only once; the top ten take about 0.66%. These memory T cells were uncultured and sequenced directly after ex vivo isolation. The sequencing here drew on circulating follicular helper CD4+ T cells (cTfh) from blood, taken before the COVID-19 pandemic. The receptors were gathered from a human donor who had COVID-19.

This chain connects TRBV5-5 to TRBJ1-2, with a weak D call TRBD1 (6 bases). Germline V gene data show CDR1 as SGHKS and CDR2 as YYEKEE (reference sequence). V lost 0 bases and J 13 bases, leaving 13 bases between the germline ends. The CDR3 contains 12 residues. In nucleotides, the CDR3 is TGTGCCAGCAGCTTGGTAAACAGGGAATTCACCTTC. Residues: CASSLVNREFTF.

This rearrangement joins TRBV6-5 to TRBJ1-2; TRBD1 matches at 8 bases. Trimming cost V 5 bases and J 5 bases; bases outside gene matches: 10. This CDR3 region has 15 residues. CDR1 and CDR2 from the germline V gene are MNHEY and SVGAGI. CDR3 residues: CASSGQGAFPYGYTF. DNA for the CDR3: TGTGCCAGCAGTGGGCAGGGGGCTTTCCCGTATGGCTACACCTTC.

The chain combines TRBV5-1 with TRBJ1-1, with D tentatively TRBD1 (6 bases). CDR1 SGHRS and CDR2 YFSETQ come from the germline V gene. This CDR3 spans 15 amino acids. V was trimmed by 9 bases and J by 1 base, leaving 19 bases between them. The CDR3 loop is CATRGGQGSNTEAFF. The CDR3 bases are TGCGCCACCCGGGGGGGCCAGGGTTCGAACACTGAAGCTTTCTTT.

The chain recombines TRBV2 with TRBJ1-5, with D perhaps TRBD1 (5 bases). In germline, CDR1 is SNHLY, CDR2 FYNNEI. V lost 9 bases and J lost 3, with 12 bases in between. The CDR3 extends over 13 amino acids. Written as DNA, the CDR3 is TGTGCCAGTCAGGGCCAACCCAATCAGCCCCAGCATTTT. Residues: CASQGQPNQPQHF.

CDR3 in amino acids: CAWSVGGTGTYEQYF. DNA for the CDR3: TGTGCCTGGAGTGTAGGGGGGACAGGGACCTACGAGCAGTACTTC. V usage is TRBV30 and J usage is TRBJ2-7, with 9 bases identical to TRBD1. CDR3 length: 15 amino acids. Germline V gene lookup returns CDR1 GTSNPN and CDR2 SVGIG (reference sequence). J was trimmed by 2 bases and V by 0 bases; bases with no gene match: 5. Full variable domain (remainder filled in from reference TRBV30 and TRBJ2-7): SQTIHQWPATLVQPVGSPLSLECTVEGTSNPNLYWYRQAAGRGLQLLFYSVGIGQISSEVPQNLSASRPQDRQFILSSKKLLLSDSGFYLCAWSVGGTGTYEQYFGPGTRLTVT.

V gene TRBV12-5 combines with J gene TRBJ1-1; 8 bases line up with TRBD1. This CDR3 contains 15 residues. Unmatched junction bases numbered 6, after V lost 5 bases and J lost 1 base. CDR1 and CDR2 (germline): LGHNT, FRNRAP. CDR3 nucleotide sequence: TGTGCTAGTGGTCCCGGACAGGGATGGAACACTGAAGCTTTCTTT. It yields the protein CASGPGQGWNTEAFF.

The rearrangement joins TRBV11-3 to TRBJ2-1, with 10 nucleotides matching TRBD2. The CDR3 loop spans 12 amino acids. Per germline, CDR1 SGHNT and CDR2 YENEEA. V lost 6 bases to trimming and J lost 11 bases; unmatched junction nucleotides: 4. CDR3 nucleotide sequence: TGTGCCAGCAGTCGGACTAGCGGAAAGCAGTTCTTC. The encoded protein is CASSRTSGKQFF. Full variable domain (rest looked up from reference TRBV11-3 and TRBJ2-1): EAGVVQSPRYKIIEKKQPVAFWCNPISGHNTLYWYLQNLGQGPELLIRYENEEAVDDSQLPKDRFSAERLKGVDSTLKIQPAELGDSAVYLCASSRTSGKQFFGPGTRLTVL.

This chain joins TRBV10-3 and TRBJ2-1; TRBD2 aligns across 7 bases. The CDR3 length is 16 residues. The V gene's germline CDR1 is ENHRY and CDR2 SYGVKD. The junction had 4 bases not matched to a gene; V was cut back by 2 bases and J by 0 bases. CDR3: CAISESGVSSYNEQFF. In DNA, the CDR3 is TGTGCCATCAGTGAGAGCGGGGTGAGCTCCTACAATGAGCAGTTCTTC.

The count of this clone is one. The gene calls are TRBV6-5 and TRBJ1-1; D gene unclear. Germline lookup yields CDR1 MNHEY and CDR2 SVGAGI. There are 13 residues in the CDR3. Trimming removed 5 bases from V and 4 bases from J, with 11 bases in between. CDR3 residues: CASSETRGTEAFF. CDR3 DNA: TGTGCCAGCAGTGAGACCCGGGGCACTGAAGCTTTCTTT.

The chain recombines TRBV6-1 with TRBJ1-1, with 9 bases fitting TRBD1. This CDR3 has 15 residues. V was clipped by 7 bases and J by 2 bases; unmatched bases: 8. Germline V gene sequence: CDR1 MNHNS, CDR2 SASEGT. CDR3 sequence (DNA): TGTGCCAGCAAGGACAGGGGTGGATACAACACTGAAGCTTTCTTT. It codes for CASKDRGGYNTEAFF.

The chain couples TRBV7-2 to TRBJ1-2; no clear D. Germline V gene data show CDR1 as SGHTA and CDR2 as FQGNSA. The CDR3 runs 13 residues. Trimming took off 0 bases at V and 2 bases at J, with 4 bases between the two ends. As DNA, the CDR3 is TGTGCCAGCAGCTTAGCGCAGAACTATGGCTACACCTTC. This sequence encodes CASSLAQNYGYTF.

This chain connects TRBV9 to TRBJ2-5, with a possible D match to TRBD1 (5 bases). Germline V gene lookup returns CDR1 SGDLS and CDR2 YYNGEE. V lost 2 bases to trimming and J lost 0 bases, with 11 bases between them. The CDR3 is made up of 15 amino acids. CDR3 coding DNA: TGTGCCAGCAGCGTCGGCAGGACAAACCAAGAGACCCAGTACTTC. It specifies CASSVGRTNQETQYF.

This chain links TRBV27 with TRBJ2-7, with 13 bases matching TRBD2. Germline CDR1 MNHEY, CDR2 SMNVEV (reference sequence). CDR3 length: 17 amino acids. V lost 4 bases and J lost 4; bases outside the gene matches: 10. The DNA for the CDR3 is TGTGCCAGCAGTTCACGCCAACTAGCGGGAGGGCGTTACGAGCAGTACTTC. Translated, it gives CASSSRQLAGGRYEQYF.

CDR3 bases: TGTGCCAGCAGTCTACTTGGACAGGACACCGGGGAGCTGTTTTTT. It specifies CASSLLGQDTGELFF. This sequence joins TRBV6-6 and TRBJ2-2, with 7 bases aligning to TRBD1. The CDR3 is 15 amino acids. V trimming: 5 bases; J trimming: 3 bases; junction bases outside the gene matches: 6. The germline gives CDR1 MNHNY, CDR2 SVGAGI (reference sequence).

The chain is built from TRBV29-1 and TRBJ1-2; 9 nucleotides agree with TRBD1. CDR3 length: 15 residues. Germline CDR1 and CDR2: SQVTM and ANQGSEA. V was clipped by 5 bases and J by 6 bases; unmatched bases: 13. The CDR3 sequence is CSVPPPGQGFDGYTF. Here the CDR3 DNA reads TGCAGCGTTCCCCCCCCGGGACAGGGCTTCGATGGCTACACCTTC.

CDR3 loop: CASFRDPYTQYF. The CDR3 DNA follows: TGTGCCAGTTTCCGGGATCCTTATACGCAGTATTTT. The V gene is TRBV5-6, the J gene TRBJ2-3, with D possibly matching TRBD2 (5 bases). The V end was cut by 8 bases, the J end by 7 bases, with 14 bases between. CDR3 length: 12 amino acids. Germline V CDR1 and CDR2: SGHDT, YYEEEE.

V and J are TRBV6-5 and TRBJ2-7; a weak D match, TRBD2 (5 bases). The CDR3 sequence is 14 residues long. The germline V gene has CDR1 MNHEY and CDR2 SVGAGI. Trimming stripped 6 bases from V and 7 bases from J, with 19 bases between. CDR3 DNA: TGTGCCAGCAGGACGCGAACTAGTTCGGGGGAGCAGTACTTC. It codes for CASRTRTSSGEQYF.

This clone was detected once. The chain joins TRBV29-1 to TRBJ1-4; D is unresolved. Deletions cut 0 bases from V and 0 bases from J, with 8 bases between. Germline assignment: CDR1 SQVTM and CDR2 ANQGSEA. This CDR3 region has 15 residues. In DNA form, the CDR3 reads TGCAGCGTTGAAGATCGGGATGCAACTAATGAAAAACTGTTTTTT. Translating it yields CSVEDRDATNEKLFF.

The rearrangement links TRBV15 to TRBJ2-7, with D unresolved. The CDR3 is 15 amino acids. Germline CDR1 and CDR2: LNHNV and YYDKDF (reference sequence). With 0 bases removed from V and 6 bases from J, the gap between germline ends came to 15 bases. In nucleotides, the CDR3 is TGTGCCACCAGCAGAGATAATACAGCCCTGGGCGAGCAGTACTTC. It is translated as CATSRDNTALGEQYF.

The CDR3 sequence: CASSVQGALIDEQFF. CDR3 in DNA: TGCGCCAGCAGCGTCCAGGGGGCCCTGATTGATGAGCAGTTCTTC. This chain joins TRBV5-1 and TRBJ2-1; 8 nucleotides match TRBD1. This CDR3 comprises 15 residues. The V and J ends lost 4 bases and 8 bases, in that order; junction bases with no gene match: 11. Per the germline V gene, CDR1 is SGHRS and CDR2 is YFSETQ. Full variable domain (outside the CDR3, taken from reference TRBV5-1 and TRBJ2-1): KAGVTQTPRYLIKTRGQQVTLSCSPISGHRSVSWYQQTPGQGLQFLFEYFSETQRNKGNFPGRFSGRQFSNSRSEMNVSTLELGDSALYLCASSVQGALIDEQFFGPGTRLTVL.

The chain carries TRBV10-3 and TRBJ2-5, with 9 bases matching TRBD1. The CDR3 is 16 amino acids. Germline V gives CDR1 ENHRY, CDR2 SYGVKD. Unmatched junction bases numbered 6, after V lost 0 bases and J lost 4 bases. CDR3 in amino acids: CAISESGQGRVETQYF. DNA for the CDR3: TGTGCCATCAGTGAGTCGGGACAGGGACGGGTAGAGACCCAGTACTTC.

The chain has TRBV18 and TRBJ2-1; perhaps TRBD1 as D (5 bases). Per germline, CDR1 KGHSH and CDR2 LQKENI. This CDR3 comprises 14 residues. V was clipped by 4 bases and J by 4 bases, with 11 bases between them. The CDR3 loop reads CASSQQGGYNEQFF. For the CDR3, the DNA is TGTGCCAGCTCACAGCAGGGTGGGTACAATGAGCAGTTCTTC.

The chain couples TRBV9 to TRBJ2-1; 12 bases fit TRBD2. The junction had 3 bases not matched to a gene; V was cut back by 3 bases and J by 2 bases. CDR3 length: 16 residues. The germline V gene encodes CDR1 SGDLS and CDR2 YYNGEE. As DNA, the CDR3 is TGTGCCAGCAGCGAACGACTAGCGGGGGCCTACAATGAGCAGTTCTTC. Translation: CASSERLAGAYNEQFF.

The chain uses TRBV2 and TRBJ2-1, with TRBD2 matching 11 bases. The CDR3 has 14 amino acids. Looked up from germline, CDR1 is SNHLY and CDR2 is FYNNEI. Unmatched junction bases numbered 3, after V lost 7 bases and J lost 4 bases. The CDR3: CASMGLAVYNEQFF. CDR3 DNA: TGTGCCAGCATGGGACTAGCGGTTTACAATGAGCAGTTCTTC.

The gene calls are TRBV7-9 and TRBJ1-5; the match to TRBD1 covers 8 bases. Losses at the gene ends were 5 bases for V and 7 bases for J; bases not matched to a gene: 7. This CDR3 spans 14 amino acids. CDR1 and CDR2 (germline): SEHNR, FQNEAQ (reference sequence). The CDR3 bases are TGTGCCAGCAGCACCGACAGGGGCAGCCAGCCCCAGCATTTT. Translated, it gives CASSTDRGSQPQHF.